Below, 21 T cell receptor beta chains from the same sample are listed, as sequenced in a study of T cell clonality in common variable immunodeficiency. Repertoires were generated with immunoSEQ multiplex PCR, while TCRdb's copy carries only in-frame clones and drops some. The sample shows about 47,000 clones, no singletons; the ten largest hold about 0.7%. What was sequenced was peripheral blood mononuclear cells. These receptors were collected from a person between 18 and 75 years old in good health.

This clone was counted at least ten times. The read is 3 residues too short to cover the CDR3 end, so that end is filled in from the germline J gene. J is TRBJ1-2 and V is TRBV13, with 8 bases aligning to TRBD1. The V gene end was trimmed by 4 bases and the J gene end by 1 base; junction bases not matched to a gene: 11. This CDR3 comprises 17 residues. Germline-derived CDR1 and CDR2 are PRHDT and FYEKMQ (reference sequence). Incomplete CDR3 DNA: TGTGCCAGCAGCTCACGTGGGACAGGCTTTGATAACTATGGC. It codes for CASSSRGTGFDNYG. The CDR3 in its entirety is CASSSRGTGFDNYGYTF.

This clone has a count of ten or more. Coverage ceases 3 residues before the CDR3 finishes, and the germline J gene fills in the end. The chain combines TRBV19 with TRBJ1-2; perhaps TRBD1 as D (5 bases). CDR3 length: 14 residues. In germline, CDR1 is LNHDA, CDR2 SQIVND (reference sequence). The germline V and J ends were trimmed by 3 bases and 7 bases, with 15 bases remaining between them. The sequenced part of the CDR3 DNA is TGTGCCAGTAGTATCGGGAGGGGAAGCCTTGGC. It translates to CASSIGRGSLG. The full-length CDR3 reads as CASSIGRGSLGYTF.

This clone came up many times. Coverage ceases 3 residues before the CDR3 finishes, and the germline J gene fills in the end. The rearrangement links TRBV30 to TRBJ1-1, with 9 positions matching TRBD1. Germline-derived CDR1 and CDR2 are GTSNPN and SVGIG (reference sequence). V shed 0 bases and J 4 bases; nucleotides not matched to a gene: 6. This CDR3 is built from 15 residues. This chain's CDR3 is CAWSVGTGSATEAFF. CDR3 bases read: TGTGCCTGGAGTGTCGGGACAGGGAGCGCCACTGAA. The complete variable domain, with remaining parts taken from reference TRBV30 and TRBJ1-1, reads SQTIHQWPATLVQPVGSPLSLECTVEGTSNPNLYWYRQAAGRGLQLLFYSVGIGQISSEVPQNLSASRPQDRQFILSSKKLLLSDSGFYLCAWSVGTGSATEAFFGQGTRLTVV.

This clone was detected many times. The CDR3 extends 3 residues past the end of the read, so its final part is completed from the germline J gene. This chain connects TRBV9 to TRBJ2-1; 12 nucleotides match TRBD2. The ends lost 3 bases at V and 1 base at J; junction bases unmatched: 8. The CDR3 runs 18 residues. Looked up from germline, CDR1 is SGDLS and CDR2 is YYNGEE. The CDR3 protein is CASSARLAGVESYNEQFF. CDR3 DNA (partial): TGTGCCAGCAGCGCCCGACTAGCGGGGGTTGAGTCCTACAATGAG.

This clone was seen repeatedly, ten times or more. The sequenced fragment ends 3 residues before the CDR3 boundary, so the rest is inferred from the germline J gene. The chain recombines TRBV15 with TRBJ1-5, with 11 bases that match TRBD1. After removal of 2 bases from V and 5 bases from J, the junction contained 8 bases not matched to a gene. The CDR3 sequence is 17 residues long. Germline V gives CDR1 LNHNV, CDR2 YYDKDF (reference sequence). Incomplete CDR3 DNA: TGTGCCACCAGCAGACTCCGGACAGGGGGCCCAGATCAGCCC. This codes for CATSRLRTGGPDQP. The full CDR3 sequence reads CATSRLRTGGPDQPQHF.

The table lists this clone with a few counts. The sequence runs out 3 residues before the end of the CDR3; the remainder is reconstructed from the germline J gene. V is TRBV7-3 and J is TRBJ2-5; 7 bases align to TRBD1. V lost 5 bases to trimming and J lost 5 bases; unmatched junction nucleotides: 8. This CDR3 spans 14 amino acids. The V gene's germline CDR1 is SGHTA and CDR2 FQGTGA. CDR3 protein: CASSKQGNQETQYF. Incomplete CDR3 DNA: TGTGCCAGCAGCAAACAGGGGAATCAGGAGACC.

This clone was counted many times. The sequence runs out 3 residues before the end of the CDR3; the remainder is reconstructed from the germline J gene. The rearrangement uses TRBV6-2 or TRBV6-3 and TRBJ1-2; a possible D gene is TRBD1 (5 bases). The CDR3 is 15 amino acids. V was trimmed by 6 bases and J by 4 bases, leaving 18 bases between them. Germline CDR1 is MNHEY and CDR2 is SVGEGT. The CDR3 loop reads CASRGWGVPFYGYTF. The CDR3 DNA, read in part, is TGTGCCAGCAGGGGATGGGGGGTTCCGTTCTATGGC.

This clone has a count of ten or more. The CDR3 end is not reached by the read, which stops 3 residues before it; the germline J gene fills it in. The chain joins TRBV20-1 to TRBJ2-3; 7 bases match TRBD2. V was clipped by 3 bases and J by 1 base; unmatched bases: 7. The germline CDR1 and CDR2 sequences are DFQATT and SNEGSKA (reference sequence). The CDR3 loop spans 15 amino acids. The covered CDR3 bases are TGCAGTGCTAGCATACCCCTAGCGGGCACAGATACG. It is translated as CSASIPLAGTDT. The CDR3 as a whole reads CSASIPLAGTDTQYF.

This clone occurred many times. The CDR3 end lies 3 residues beyond the end of the read and is filled in from the germline J gene. The rearrangement joins TRBV28 to TRBJ2-3; D unresolved. Germline CDR1 MDHEN, CDR2 SYDVKM. Trimming shortened V by 2 bases and J by 0 bases, and 9 bases separated the two germline ends. The CDR3 is made up of 15 amino acids. This CDR3 is CASSLLGTSTDTQYF. The sequenced part of the CDR3 DNA is TGTGCCAGCAGTTTACTAGGAACTAGCACAGATACG.

This clone was counted ten times or more. Read coverage stops 3 residues before the CDR3 terminus; the germline J gene supplies the remainder. The chain couples TRBV6-2 or TRBV6-3 to TRBJ1-5; possible D gene TRBD1, 6 bases. There are 13 residues in the CDR3. The ends were cut back, 9 bases at V and 3 bases at J, with 12 bases in the middle. The germline CDR1 and CDR2 sequences are MNHEY and SVGEGT. The CDR3 bases that were read are TGTGCCAGTTCACCAGGGGACAATCAGCCC. It is translated as CASSPGDNQP. The full CDR3 protein reads CASSPGDNQPQHF.

This clone was detected many times. The CDR3 end falls 3 residues outside the read, so it is completed with the germline J gene. J is TRBJ1-5 and V is TRBV6-1; possible D gene TRBD1, 5 bases. This CDR3 has 14 residues. V lost 3 bases, J lost 9 bases, and 15 bases lay in between. In germline, CDR1 is MNHNS, CDR2 SASEGT. Partial CDR3 DNA: TGTGCCAGCAGTGAGGGCAGTGGGGGGTCGCCC. The encoded protein is CASSEGSGGSP. The CDR3 in its entirety is CASSEGSGGSPQHF.

This clone was found many times. The CDR3 is cut off 3 residues early in the read; its end comes from the germline J gene. This chain uses TRBV29-1 with TRBJ2-1; the match to TRBD1 covers 11 bases. This CDR3 comprises 16 residues. The germline CDR1 and CDR2 sequences are SQVTM and ANQGSEA. With V trimmed by 5 bases and J by 4 bases, 10 bases remained unmatched. CDR3: CSVMGADRGQYNEQFF. CDR3 bases read: TGCAGCGTTATGGGGGCGGACAGGGGGCAATACAATGAG.

This clone was observed many times. The read terminates 3 residues before the CDR3 end, so the remaining end is supplied by the germline J gene. This chain connects TRBV6-1 to TRBJ2-7; TRBD1 aligns across 7 bases. CDR3 length: 13 amino acids. Germline V gene lookup returns CDR1 MNHNS and CDR2 SASEGT. J lost 2 bases, V lost 3 bases, and 1 base had no gene match. The CDR3 sequence: CASSDRGTYEQYF. Partial CDR3 DNA: TGTGCCAGCAGTGACAGGGGGACCTACGAG.

This clone showed up many times. The read falls 3 residues short of the CDR3 end, and the missing part is taken from the germline J gene. This chain uses TRBV19 with TRBJ1-2, with 9 bases that match TRBD1. This CDR3 has 16 residues. The V gene's germline CDR1 is LNHDA and CDR2 SQIVND (reference sequence). The trim removed 7 bases at V and 3 bases at J, leaving 12 bases unmatched. CDR3 DNA (partial): TGTGCCAGTAACGGCGACAGGGGGTTATGGGACTATGGC. Translating it yields CASNGDRGLWDYG. The CDR3 as a whole reads CASNGDRGLWDYGYTF.

The sample holds many counts of this clone. The read stops 3 residues short of the end of the CDR3; the missing end is completed from the germline J gene. The chain recombines TRBV20-1 with TRBJ2-1; TRBD1 is a possible D gene (7 bases). Germline V CDR1 and CDR2: DFQATT, SNEGSKA (reference sequence). Trimming cost V 3 bases and J 7 bases, with 19 bases left between them. The CDR3 loop spans 15 amino acids. Here the CDR3 reads CSARGRGDLKNEQFF. The CDR3 bases that were read are TGCAGTGCTAGGGGCAGGGGGGACCTTAAGAATGAG.

This clone came up a few times. With the read ending 3 residues before the CDR3 end, the germline J gene is used to fill in that end. The chain employs TRBV7-9 and TRBJ1-2; D gene unclear. The V gene's germline CDR1 is SEHNR and CDR2 FQNEAQ (reference sequence). This CDR3 region has 12 residues. Incomplete CDR3 DNA: TGTGCCAGCAGCTTCACCACAGATACC. Translation: CASSFTTDT. The complete CDR3 protein is CASSFTTDTYTF.

In this sample, this clone turned up many times. The read falls 3 residues short of the CDR3 end, and the missing part is taken from the germline J gene. The chain combines TRBV19 with TRBJ2-1, with D possibly matching TRBD2 (6 bases). This CDR3 comprises 14 residues. CDR1 LNHDA and CDR2 SQIVND come from the germline V gene (reference sequence). The V gene lost 7 bases and the J gene lost 7 bases, with 17 bases spanning the gap. The sequenced CDR3 bases are TGTGCCAGTAAAGAGACTAGGGATCTTAATGAG. Its protein product is CASKETRDLNE. The full-length CDR3 reads as CASKETRDLNEQFF.

In this sample, this clone turned up a few times. The CDR3 extends 3 residues past the end of the read, so its final part is completed from the germline J gene. The chain carries TRBV19 and TRBJ1-2, with D tentatively TRBD1 (6 bases). Germline lookup yields CDR1 LNHDA and CDR2 SQIVND (reference sequence). The CDR3 runs to 14 residues. CDR3 region: CASSIDGQTYDYTF. The CDR3 DNA, read in part, is TGTGCCAGTAGTATAGATGGACAGACCTACGAC.

This clone has a count of ten or more. CDR3 DNA, as far as it was read: TGTGCCAGCAGCCAACTCGGGACTAGCGGGAGTTTGGGAGAGACC. This gives the protein CASSQLGTSGSLGET. The full CDR3 protein reads CASSQLGTSGSLGETQYF. The chain uses TRBV4-2 and TRBJ2-5, with 14 nucleotides matching TRBD2. The read stops 3 residues short of the end of the CDR3; the missing end is completed from the germline J gene. CDR1 and CDR2 from the germline V gene are LGHNA and YNFKEQ. The ends lost 2 bases at V and 4 bases at J; junction bases unmatched: 9. The CDR3 totals 18 residues.

This clone was picked up many times. The read finishes 3 residues shy of the CDR3 end, and the germline J gene is used to complete it. This rearrangement joins TRBV19 to TRBJ2-1, with 7 nucleotides matching TRBD1. Germline loops: CDR1 LNHDA, CDR2 SQIVND (reference sequence). CDR3 length: 16 residues. V trimming: 3 bases; J trimming: 1 base; junction bases outside the gene matches: 6. The sequenced part of the CDR3 DNA is TGTGCCAGTAGTATTCGGGGCAGGGGGTCCTACAATGAG. Translation: CASSIRGRGSYNE. In full, the CDR3 reads CASSIRGRGSYNEQFF.

Many counts were recorded for this clone. The observed sequence ends 3 residues before the CDR3 terminus, with the missing tail filled in from the germline J gene. The chain combines TRBV10-3 with TRBJ2-1, with 9 positions matching TRBD1. Germline V gene lookup returns CDR1 ENHRY and CDR2 SYGVKD. The CDR3 runs 16 residues. J gave up 6 bases and V 6 bases, and 12 bases lay outside the gene matches. The CDR3 reads CAISPTSGTGINEQFF. Partial CDR3 DNA: TGTGCCATCAGCCCCACTTCCGGGACAGGGATCAATGAG.